This TCR beta chain was captured by sequencing in a study of regulatory T cells in long-lasting Graves disease. Time point noted: newly diagnosed GD, antithyroid drugs for less than 3 months. PBMC-derived RNA was used for the TCR library. Staff drew around 8.6 milliliters of peripheral blood into EDTA tubes. This clonotype was found a few times. Its specificity is not known. V lost 1 base to trimming and J lost 7 bases, with 11 bases between them. This CDR3 is built from 14 residues. The V gene's germline CDR1 is LGHNA and CDR2 YSLEER. General study findings and limits: TRBV28 was favored in persistent disease, as were TRBJ1-2 and TRBJ2-5. Rather than thyroid tissue, only peripheral blood underwent study.

For TCR beta, libraries came from iRepertoire HTBI primers and Arm-PCR of CDR3 regions. Authors' methods: In the combined samples, 62 TRBV and 14 TRBJ segments were identified. From the multiplex PCR reads, TCRdb called clonotypes with MiXCR, one entry per CDR3 protein. The V and J calls, along with clone size, are taken from TCRdb and not from the paper's own processing. The repertoire includes about 240,000 distinct CDR3 sequences, 20% of them detected once, and approximately 14% sits in the top ten. The gene calls are TRBV4-3 and TRBJ2-1; D remains unclear. The receptor's source is a female donor with Graves disease. Source: peripheral blood mononuclear cells (PBMCs), taken at new diagnosis, from a patient treated with antithyroid drugs. The CDR3 loop reads CASSQGHIQNEQFF. The CDR3, as DNA: TGCGCCAGCAGCCAAGGCCACATCCAGAATGAGCAGTTCTTC.